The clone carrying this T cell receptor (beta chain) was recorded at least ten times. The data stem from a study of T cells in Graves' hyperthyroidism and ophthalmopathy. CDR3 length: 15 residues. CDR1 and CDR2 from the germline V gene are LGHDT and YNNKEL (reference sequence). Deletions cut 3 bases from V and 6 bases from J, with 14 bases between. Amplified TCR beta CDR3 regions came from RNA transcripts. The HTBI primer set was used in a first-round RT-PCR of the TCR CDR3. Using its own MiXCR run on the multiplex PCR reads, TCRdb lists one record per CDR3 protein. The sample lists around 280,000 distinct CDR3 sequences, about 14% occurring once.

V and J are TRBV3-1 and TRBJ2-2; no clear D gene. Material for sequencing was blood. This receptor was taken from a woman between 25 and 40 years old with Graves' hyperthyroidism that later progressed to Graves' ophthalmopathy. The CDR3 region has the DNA TGTGCCAGCAGCCAGCAAAGAGATACTGCCGGGGAGCTGTTTTTT. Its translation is CASSQQRDTAGELFF. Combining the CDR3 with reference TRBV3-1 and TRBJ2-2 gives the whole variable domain DTAVSQTPKYLVTQMGNDKSIKCEQNLGHDTMYWYKQDSKKFLKIMFSYNNKELIINETVPNRFSPKSPDKAHLNLHINSLELGDSAVYFCASSQQRDTAGELFFGEGSRLTVL.